A selection of T cell receptor beta chains follows, all from one sample in a study of blood T cell repertoires in COVID-19. Sequenced by immunoSEQ multiplex PCR; TCRdb stores in-frame clones only, minus some. Seen here are about 200,000 clones, roughly 82% observed once, and the top ten hold 6.5% to 9.5%. The material sequenced was peripheral blood. Receptor source: a woman aged 60 to 75 with COVID-19, enrolled during active disease. Both conserved end residues are part of each CDR3. Each record gives: J gene, D gene, clone size, V gene, CDR3 protein, CDR3 DNA. A D gene is named only where the DNA matches it firmly. Clone size is not always given. Where it is, it says once, few, many or a class for expanded clones.

TRBJ1-5 | TRBD1 | NA | TRBV6-6 | CASSPRGQIYSNQPQHF | TGTGCCAGCAGTCCCAGGGGACAGATTTATAGCAATCAGCCCCAGCATTTT
TRBJ2-3 | TRBD1 | once | TRBV7-3 | CASSLGTDSDTQYF | TGTGCCAGCAGCTTGGGGACAGATTCAGATACGCAGTATTTT
TRBJ1-2 | NA | NA | TRBV10-3 | CAIPRQDNYGYTF | TGTGCCATCCCCCGACAAGATAACTATGGCTACACCTTC
TRBJ1-2 | NA | NA | TRBV29-1 | CSVEREGGYTF | TGCAGCGTTGAAAGGGAGGGTGGCTACACCTTC
TRBJ2-1 | TRBD2 | NA | TRBV5-1 | CASSFGTSKEEQFF | TGCGCCAGCAGCTTCGGGACTAGCAAGGAAGAGCAGTTCTTC
TRBJ2-1 | TRBD2 | many | TRBV9 | CASSLGTSGGSYNEQFF | TGTGCCAGCAGCTTAGGGACTAGCGGGGGGTCCTACAATGAGCAGTTCTTC
TRBJ1-1 | NA | NA | TRBV19 | CASTSGGAVNTEAFF | NA
TRBJ2-1 | TRBD2 | once | TRBV28 | CASIGGRAYNEQFF | TGTGCCAGCATTGGGGGGAGGGCCTACAATGAGCAGTTCTTC
TRBJ1-3 | TRBD1 | NA | TRBV3-1/TRBV3-2 | CASSQVGTELSGNTIYF | TGTGCCAGCAGCCAAGTAGGGACAGAACTCTCTGGAAACACCATATATTTT
TRBJ1-1 | NA | once | TRBV29-1 | CSVGLIPGIFTEAFF | TGCAGCGTTGGTCTTATACCAGGGATTTTTACTGAAGCTTTCTTT